This passage covers 23 T cell receptor beta chains from one sample sequenced in a study of CXCR3-negative and CXCR3-positive naive CD8 T cells. 5' RACE that incorporated UMI labels was used to prepare the TRB cDNA libraries. TCRdb reprocessed the 5' RACE reads and keeps a single row for each CDR3 protein, giving no DNA. The listing records around 60,000 distinct CDR3 sequences. Findings and caveats of the study: In CXCR3-positive naive cells, the TRB CDR3s were more hydrophobic than in CXCR3-negative naive cells.

These receptors have no identified antigens. The sequencing input was naive CXCR3+ CD8+ T cells from blood. Stated subset: CD45RO-CCR7+CD27+CD95- naive CD8+ T cells expressing CXCR3 (TNR3+). The origin of the receptors is a human donor in good health. Some clones in this sample may be carry-over from other donors' samples.

V gene TRBV5-1 combines with J gene TRBJ2-1; TCRdb returns TRBD1, unconfirmable since there is no DNA. The CDR3 spans 14 residues. Germline assignment: CDR1 SGHRS and CDR2 YFSETQ. CDR3 protein: CASSLVQGDHEQFF.

This rearrangement joins TRBV29-1 to TRBJ2-7; TCRdb outputs TRBD1, but without DNA this stays unchecked. CDR1 and CDR2 from the germline V gene are SQVTM and ANQGSEA. This CDR3 region has 13 residues. The CDR3 here is CSVDGPGGYEQYF.

The chain is built from TRBV7-8 and TRBJ2-7; TCRdb's D gene call, TRBD1, goes unchecked for lack of DNA. Germline V gene lookup returns CDR1 SGHVS and CDR2 FQNEAQ. The CDR3 consists of 21 residues. This CDR3 is CASTRRDRGVLSYQFPYEQYF.

The chain recombines TRBV9 with TRBJ2-1; lacking DNA, the TRBD1 call made by TCRdb goes unchecked. The CDR3 covers 14 residues. The germline CDR1 and CDR2 sequences are SGDLS and YYNGEE. The CDR3 here is CASTRGLSYNEQFF.

The J gene is TRBJ1-1, the V gene TRBV29-1; lacking DNA, the TRBD1 call made by TCRdb goes unchecked. In germline, CDR1 is SQVTM, CDR2 ANQGSEA. The CDR3 sequence is 13 residues long. CDR3 loop: CSAAGPDWTEAFF. Variable domain in full (rest from reference TRBV29-1 and TRBJ1-1): SAVISQKPSRDICQRGTSLTIQCQVDSQVTMMFWYRQQPGQSLTLIATANQGSEATYESGFVIDKFPISRPNLTFSTLTVSNMSPEDSSIYLCSAAGPDWTEAFFGQGTRLTVV.

This chain links TRBV12-5 with TRBJ1-6; TCRdb proposes TRBD1, but this gene call is untestable without DNA. Per the germline V gene, CDR1 is LGHNT and CDR2 is FRNRAP. CDR3 length equals 19 residues. CDR3 amino acids: CASGLRDRATPENNSPLHF.

The chain combines TRBV12-3 or TRBV12-4 with TRBJ2-5. This CDR3 is built from 15 residues. CDR3 sequence reads: CASSLATAAKETQYF.

This chain connects TRBV29-1 to TRBJ2-1; TCRdb's assignment of TRBD2 cannot be checked, as there is no DNA. The CDR3 totals 13 residues. Germline CDR1 and CDR2: SQVTM and ANQGSEA. CDR3: CSPGPAGGLRQFF.

The gene calls are TRBV20-1 and TRBJ2-7; the TCRdb call, TRBD1, lacks DNA for checking. The CDR3 length is 16 residues. From germline, CDR1 is DFQATT and CDR2 SNEGSKA (reference sequence). This chain's CDR3 is CSARENGTLISYEQYF.

V usage is TRBV2 and J usage is TRBJ1-2. This CDR3 contains 15 residues. The germline gives CDR1 SNHLY, CDR2 FYNNEI. The CDR3 loop reads CASSDSGLSNYGYTF.

This rearrangement joins TRBV4-1 to TRBJ1-1. Germline values: CDR1 MGHRA, CDR2 YSYEKL. The CDR3 totals 16 residues. The CDR3 loop reads CASSLRAGRLNTEAFF.

The rearrangement uses TRBV4-3 and TRBJ2-7; with no DNA, the TCRdb D assignment of TRBD2 cannot be verified. This CDR3 has 16 residues. Per germline, CDR1 LGHNA and CDR2 YSLEER. The CDR3 is CASGQGCGPQNDEQYF.

The chain couples TRBV28 to TRBJ2-7. Per germline, CDR1 MDHEN and CDR2 SYDVKM. CDR3 size: 11 residues. The CDR3 sequence: CASSFGDPQYF. Full variable domain (rest looked up from reference TRBV28 and TRBJ2-7): DVKVTQSSRYLVKRTGEKVFLECVQDMDHENMFWYRQDPGLGLRLIYFSYDVKMKEKGDIPEGYSVSREKKERFSLILESASTNQTSMYLCASSFGDPQYFGPGTRLTVT.

The chain combines TRBV15 with TRBJ2-7; the TCRdb D gene call, TRBD2, has no DNA to confirm it. CDR1 and CDR2 from the germline V gene are LNHNV and YYDKDF (reference sequence). The CDR3 extends over 15 amino acids. CDR3 amino acids: CATSRGRGVSYEQYF.

The V and J genes are TRBV7-2 and TRBJ1-2; TCRdb's D call, TRBD1, is unchecked because there is no DNA. From germline, CDR1 is SGHTA and CDR2 FQGNSA. The CDR3 length is 17 residues. This CDR3 reads CASSSTKKTGGGVGYTF.

The CDR3 is CSVRQIDTDTQYF. V usage is TRBV29-1 and J usage is TRBJ2-3. CDR1 SQVTM and CDR2 ANQGSEA come from the germline V gene. The CDR3 is 13 amino acids.

The rearrangement links TRBV27 to TRBJ2-7; with no DNA, the TCRdb D assignment of TRBD1 cannot be verified. Germline CDR1 and CDR2: MNHEY and SMNVEV (reference sequence). The CDR3 length is 14 residues. CDR3 loop: CASSFGTSGYEQYF.

The rearrangement joins TRBV5-1 to TRBJ2-7. CDR1 is SGHRS, CDR2 YFSETQ, per germline. The CDR3 runs to 12 residues. The chain's CDR3 is CASGLGGYEQYF. Drawing the rest from reference TRBV5-1 and TRBJ2-7, the complete variable domain is KAGVTQTPRYLIKTRGQQVTLSCSPISGHRSVSWYQQTPGQGLQFLFEYFSETQRNKGNFPGRFSGRQFSNSRSEMNVSTLELGDSALYLCASGLGGYEQYFGPGTRLTVT.

The chain employs TRBV7-6 and TRBJ2-3; TCRdb indicates TRBD1, and absent DNA this call remains unverified. The CDR3 totals 12 residues. Per germline, CDR1 SGHVS and CDR2 FNYEAQ. The CDR3: CASSGGTDTQYF.

The CDR3 reads CSVPRSGPDTQYF. The chain carries TRBV29-1 and TRBJ2-3. The CDR3 is made up of 13 amino acids. The germline V gene has CDR1 SQVTM and CDR2 ANQGSEA.

The chain links TRBV7-6 to TRBJ2-1; TCRdb outputs TRBD2, but without DNA this stays unchecked. Looked up from germline, CDR1 is SGHVS and CDR2 is FNYEAQ. This CDR3 region has 14 residues. CDR3 region: CASSLVREEREQFF. Full variable domain (remainder filled in from reference TRBV7-6 and TRBJ2-1): GAGVSQSPRYKVTKRGQDVALRCDPISGHVSLYWYRQALGQGPEFLTYFNYEAQQDKSGLPNDRFSAERPEGSISTLTIQRTEQRDSAMYRCASSLVREEREQFFGPGTRLTVL.

The chain recombines TRBV12-3 or TRBV12-4 with TRBJ2-7; TCRdb indicates TRBD1, and absent DNA this call remains unverified. The CDR3 contains 13 residues. This CDR3 is CASSPGDYYEQYF.

The chain joins TRBV9 to TRBJ2-2; TCRdb's assignment of TRBD1 cannot be checked, as there is no DNA. The CDR3 is made up of 15 amino acids. The V gene's germline CDR1 is SGDLS and CDR2 YYNGEE. CDR3 sequence: CASSVRTGSTGELFF.